The 32 T cell receptor beta chains below come from one sample, sequenced in a study of neurological immune-mediated disorders. Time point indicated: longitudinal time-point 3. One entry per CDR3 protein, called by TCRdb with MiXCR from the 5' RACE reads. The data hold about 99,000 distinct CDR3 sequences, with 10% to 13% observed a single time. Specimen: PBMCs. Receptor source: a female donor with HTLV-1-associated myelopathy (HAM/TSP).

This clonotype was seen ten or more times. The V and J genes are TRBV20-1 and TRBJ2-7; D perhaps matches TRBD2 (6 bases). Trimming left V 3 bases short and J 3 bases short, with 15 bases between. Germline V gene data show CDR1 as DFQATT and CDR2 as SNEGSKA (reference sequence). This CDR3 contains 14 residues. The CDR3 DNA reads TGCAGTGCTAGTAAAGGGACTGACTTCTACGAGCAGTACTTC. It codes for CSASKGTDFYEQYF.

In this sample, this clonotype turned up once. This chain uses TRBV6-6 with TRBJ2-3; 8 bases fit TRBD2. V trimming: 3 bases; J trimming: 6 bases; junction bases outside the gene matches: 5. In germline, CDR1 is MNHNY, CDR2 SVGAGI (reference sequence). The CDR3 totals 14 residues. The CDR3 protein is CASSYRGGGDTQYF. The CDR3 bases are TGTGCCAGCAGTTATCGGGGGGGCGGGGATACGCAGTATTTT.

In this sample, this clonotype turned up many times. The V gene is TRBV20-1, the J gene TRBJ1-2; maybe TRBD1 (5 bases). Trimming took off 0 bases at V and 7 bases at J, with 18 bases between the two ends. There are 15 residues in the CDR3. Germline CDR1 and CDR2: DFQATT and SNEGSKA (reference sequence). CDR3 protein: CSARDLRQGASGYTF. CDR3 sequence (DNA): TGCAGTGCTAGAGACCTTCGGCAGGGAGCAAGTGGCTACACCTTC.

There are many counts of this clonotype. The rearrangement uses TRBV20-1 and TRBJ2-7; 9 bases are a match to TRBD1. Germline V lookup: CDR1 DFQATT, CDR2 SNEGSKA (reference sequence). The CDR3 runs to 14 residues. Trimming cost V 2 bases and J 3 bases; bases outside gene matches: 5. The CDR3: CSARKDRGYYEQYF. The CDR3 DNA reads TGCAGTGCTAGAAAGGACAGGGGCTACTACGAGCAGTACTTC.

This clonotype was recorded many times. The chain carries TRBV9 and TRBJ2-3; 12 nucleotides line up with TRBD2. This CDR3 is built from 16 residues. In germline, CDR1 is SGDLS, CDR2 YYNGEE. Unmatched junction bases numbered 5, after V lost 2 bases and J lost 4 bases. The CDR3 region has the DNA TGTGCCAGCAGCGTCGGACTAGCGGGGAGCGCAGATACGCAGTATTTT. Translating gives CASSVGLAGSADTQYF.

V is TRBV9 and J is TRBJ2-5; TRBD2 matches at 8 bases. CDR1 and CDR2 from the germline V gene are SGDLS and YYNGEE. CDR3 size: 16 residues. The junction had 13 bases not matched to a gene; V was cut back by 4 bases and J by 5 bases. The CDR3 sequence is CASSFNSGGPEETQYF. CDR3 nucleotides: TGTGCCAGCAGCTTCAACTCGGGGGGGCCGGAGGAGACCCAGTACTTC. The variable domain in full, with the rest retrieved from reference TRBV9 and TRBJ2-5, is DSGVTQTPKHLITATGQRVTLRCSPRSGDLSVYWYQQSLDQGLQFLIQYYNGEERAKGNILERFSAQQFPDLHSELNLSSLELGDSALYFCASSFNSGGPEETQYFGPGTRLLVL.

This clonotype occurred many times. The genes are TRBV7-9 and TRBJ2-5, with D maybe TRBD2 (6 bases). CDR1 SEHNR and CDR2 FQNEAQ come from the germline V gene (reference sequence). V dropped 5 bases and J dropped 4 bases, with 14 bases sitting between them. CDR3 length equals 14 residues. For the CDR3, the DNA is TGTGCCAGCAGCCGCAGACTAGATGGAGAGACCCAGTACTTC. Its translation: CASSRRLDGETQYF.

This clonotype showed up many times. The chain is built from TRBV29-1 and TRBJ1-1, with 10 nucleotides matching TRBD1. The V and J ends lost 4 bases and 2 bases, in that order; junction bases with no gene match: 7. The CDR3 covers 15 residues. Germline V gene lookup returns CDR1 SQVTM and CDR2 ANQGSEA. CDR3 bases: TGCAGCGTTGTGACTAGACAGGGGGCTAACACTGAAGCTTTCTTT. Protein sequence: CSVVTRQGANTEAFF.

The chain combines TRBV5-1 with TRBJ2-3; TRBD2 agrees at 7 bases. The V gene end was trimmed by 3 bases and the J gene end by 0 bases; junction bases not matched to a gene: 4. The CDR3 is 15 amino acids. The germline V gene encodes CDR1 SGHRS and CDR2 YFSETQ. The CDR3 DNA sequence: TGCGCCAGCAGCTGGGAGACTAGCAGCACAGATACGCAGTATTTT. Protein: CASSWETSSTDTQYF.

The chain has TRBV20-1 and TRBJ2-1; TRBD2 might be the D (5 bases). Germline values: CDR1 DFQATT, CDR2 SNEGSKA (reference sequence). The CDR3 has 18 amino acids. V was pared by 6 bases and J by 8 bases, with 32 bases between. The CDR3 DNA is TGCAGTGCCCGGGGAGTTTTATTGCGGGCTACCCCCGAGGATGAGCAGTTCTTC. Amino acids: CSARGVLLRATPEDEQFF.

The rearrangement uses TRBV20-1 and TRBJ2-5; TRBD2 might be the D (5 bases). The germline V gene encodes CDR1 DFQATT and CDR2 SNEGSKA (reference sequence). The CDR3 runs 14 residues. V lost 5 bases and J lost 5, with 18 bases in between. The CDR3 DNA reads TGCAGTGCTCGCGGAGCGGACCCGAGGGAGACCCAGTACTTC. Translating it yields CSARGADPRETQYF.

This clonotype was seen ten or more times. The chain links TRBV5-1 to TRBJ1-4; the D is unclear. Germline-derived CDR1 and CDR2 are SGHRS and YFSETQ. The CDR3 length is 13 residues. V dropped 3 bases and J dropped 7 bases, with 10 bases sitting between them. The CDR3 loop is CASSWKGSEKLFF. DNA for the CDR3: TGCGCCAGCAGCTGGAAAGGGAGTGAAAAACTGTTTTTT.

The sample holds many counts of this clonotype. The chain has TRBV7-9 and TRBJ2-3; D ambiguous. CDR1 is SEHNR, CDR2 FQNEAQ, per germline (reference sequence). V lost 5 bases and J 4 bases, leaving 4 bases between the germline ends. The CDR3 covers 11 residues. In DNA, the CDR3 is TGTGCCAGCAGCAAGGCAGATACGCAGTATTTT. Protein sequence: CASSKADTQYF.

This clonotype appeared many times. J is TRBJ2-7 and V is TRBV4-2, with D uncertain. Germline loops: CDR1 LGHNA, CDR2 YNFKEQ. This CDR3 has 14 amino acids. Between the trimmed V and J ends, which lost 0 bases and 4 bases, there was a span of 10 bases. The CDR3 region has the DNA TGTGCCAGCAGCCAAGATGAGAAGGGTTACGAGCAGTACTTC. The encoded protein is CASSQDEKGYEQYF.

A word on this clonotype: This clone may be a read error of a much larger clone one base away. The V and J genes are TRBV6-6 and TRBJ1-2, with D hard to call. Germline CDR1 MNHNY, CDR2 SVGAGI (reference sequence). The CDR3 extends over 15 amino acids. The chain's CDR3 is CANSYVQRQDYGYTF. The CDR3 DNA is TGTGCCAACAGTTACGTTCAACGGCAGGACTATGGCTACACCTTC.

This clonotype ranks as medium-sized. This rearrangement joins TRBV10-3 to TRBJ1-1; TRBD1 aligns across 8 bases. The germline V gene has CDR1 ENHRY and CDR2 SYGVKD. After removal of 7 bases from V and 6 bases from J, the junction contained 7 bases not matched to a gene. The CDR3 runs 13 residues. The CDR3 DNA follows: TGTGCCATCACCTTGGAGACAGGGGCTGAAGCTTTCTTT. Encoded protein: CAITLETGAEAFF.

This clonotype was recorded once. V gene TRBV9 combines with J gene TRBJ2-3, with 7 bases aligning to TRBD2. Trimming removed 9 bases from V and 0 bases from J; junction bases left unmatched: 7. This CDR3 is built from 14 residues. CDR1 is SGDLS and CDR2 is YYNGEE in the germline V gene. In nucleotides, the CDR3 is TGTGCCACCACGAGCGGGGACAGCACAGATACGCAGTATTTT. Translation: CATTSGDSTDTQYF. Filled out from reference TRBV9 and TRBJ2-3, the complete variable domain reads DSGVTQTPKHLITATGQRVTLRCSPRSGDLSVYWYQQSLDQGLQFLIQYYNGEERAKGNILERFSAQQFPDLHSELNLSSLELGDSALYFCATTSGDSTDTQYFGPGTRLTVL.

This clonotype has at least ten counts. The V gene is TRBV20-1, the J gene TRBJ2-3; 7 bases are a match to TRBD1. The junction had 6 bases not matched to a gene; V was cut back by 2 bases and J by 1 base. The germline V gene has CDR1 DFQATT and CDR2 SNEGSKA (reference sequence). The CDR3 is 15 amino acids. The CDR3 spells CSARHPGTGTDTQYF. The CDR3 DNA is TGCAGTGCTAGACATCCGGGGACAGGCACAGATACGCAGTATTTT.

The table lists this clonotype with many counts. This chain links TRBV18 with TRBJ1-5, with D perhaps TRBD1 (6 bases). The CDR3 has 15 residues. Germline V gene sequence: CDR1 KGHSH, CDR2 LQKENI. V shed 6 bases and J shed 3 bases, with 15 bases lying between them. CDR3 in amino acids: CASSFKAGDNQPQHF. The CDR3 coding sequence is TGTGCCAGCTCCTTTAAGGCAGGGGACAATCAGCCCCAGCATTTT.

This clonotype has at least ten counts. The chain carries TRBV7-9 and TRBJ2-7; D remains unclear. Deletions cut 4 bases from V and 1 base from J, with 14 bases between. The length of the CDR3 is 15 residues. Germline values: CDR1 SEHNR, CDR2 FQNEAQ (reference sequence). CDR3 DNA: TGTGCCAGCAGCTGGAGCTATGAGAATTCCTACGAGCAGTACTTC. Protein sequence: CASSWSYENSYEQYF.

This clonotype was seen at least ten times. The chain carries TRBV5-1 and TRBJ1-1, with a possible D match to TRBD1 (5 bases). Trimming removed 0 bases at V and 3 bases at J, with 12 bases between. This CDR3 contains 15 residues. Germline CDR1 is SGHRS and CDR2 is YFSETQ. The CDR3 DNA follows: TGCGCCAGCAGCTTGGGGGAAGGGACGTACACTGAAGCTTTCTTT. Its protein product is CASSLGEGTYTEAFF.

This clonotype has at least ten counts. The chain links TRBV7-9 to TRBJ2-2, with unresolved D. The germline V and J ends were trimmed by 0 bases and 6 bases, with 5 bases remaining between them. This CDR3 contains 13 residues. Germline CDR1 reads SEHNR; CDR2 reads FQNEAQ (reference sequence). CDR3 sequence: CASSLAGSGELFF. The CDR3 bases are TGTGCCAGCAGCTTAGCAGGGTCCGGGGAGCTGTTTTTT.

In this sample, this clonotype turned up many times. This chain joins TRBV24-1 and TRBJ2-2; D remains ambiguous. The germline CDR1 and CDR2 sequences are KGHDR and SFDVKD. V was pared by 4 bases and J by 0 bases, with 17 bases between. The CDR3 contains 18 residues. This CDR3 reads CATSERTLKFANTGELFF. CDR3 DNA sequence: TGTGCCACCAGTGAGAGGACCTTGAAGTTCGCGAACACCGGGGAGCTGTTTTTT.

This clonotype was seen at least ten times. The chain is built from TRBV5-1 and TRBJ1-2, with a weak D call TRBD1 (5 bases). The CDR3 loop spans 15 amino acids. The germline CDR1 and CDR2 sequences are SGHRS and YFSETQ. Trimming cost V 1 base and J 0 bases, with 10 bases left between them. DNA for the CDR3: TGCGCCAGCAGCTTGATGCGGGGGGCTAACTATGGCTACACCTTC. Protein sequence: CASSLMRGANYGYTF.

Concerning this clonotype itself: With a much larger clone just one base away, this may be a read error. This sequence joins TRBV7-2 and TRBJ2-3; D gene unclear. CDR1 and CDR2 from the germline V gene are SGHTA and FQGNSA. The CDR3 totals 14 residues. CDR3 in amino acids: CASSLVRSPDTQSF. The CDR3 nucleotides read TGTGCCAGCAGCTTAGTCAGGAGCCCAGATACGCAGTCTTTT. Based on the CDR3 plus reference TRBV7-2 and TRBJ2-3, the full variable domain is GAGVSQSPSNKVTEKGKDVELRCDPISGHTALYWYRQSLGQGLEFLIYFQGNSAPDKSGLPSDRFSAERTGGSVSTLTIQRTQQEDSAVYLCASSLVRSPDTQSFGPGTRLTVL.

This clonotype showed up just a few times. This chain links TRBV24-1 with TRBJ2-2, with D unresolved. Trimming stripped 7 bases from V and 2 bases from J, with 10 bases between. This CDR3 comprises 14 residues. Germline values: CDR1 KGHDR, CDR2 SFDVKD. The CDR3 DNA reads as TGTGCCACCAGGGGCACAGCTAACACCGGGGAGCTGTTTTTT. It specifies CATRGTANTGELFF.

The sample holds many counts of this clonotype. The chain has TRBV7-9 and TRBJ2-6; tentatively, D is TRBD1 or TRBD2 (6 bases each). Deletions cut 6 bases from V and 0 bases from J, with 18 bases between. This CDR3 has 18 amino acids. The germline V gene encodes CDR1 SEHNR and CDR2 FQNEAQ (reference sequence). Here the CDR3 DNA reads TGTGCCAGCAGTTCCGATCTCGGGGGCACCTCTGGGGCCAACGTCCTGACTTTC. Its protein product is CASSSDLGGTSGANVLTF.

This clonotype was picked up many times. The rearrangement uses TRBV7-9 and TRBJ1-3; TRBD1 agrees at 7 bases. The V segment lost 5 bases and the J segment 4 bases; nucleotides outside the gene matches: 5. CDR1 and CDR2 from the germline V gene are SEHNR and FQNEAQ (reference sequence). The CDR3 totals 14 residues. The CDR3 coding sequence is TGTGCCAGCAGCCAGGACAGGATAGGAAACACCATATATTTT. The encoded protein is CASSQDRIGNTIYF.

This clonotype was seen only a few times. This chain links TRBV7-2 with TRBJ1-1, with D perhaps TRBD1 (5 bases). CDR1 and CDR2 from the germline V gene are SGHTA and FQGNSA. The germline V and J ends were trimmed by 0 bases and 0 bases, with 20 bases remaining between them. The CDR3 totals 19 residues. CDR3 bases: TGTGCCAGCAGCTTAGCTAAGGGAAAGGGACGGGGCATGAACACTGAAGCTTTCTTT. It codes for CASSLAKGKGRGMNTEAFF.

This clonotype was detected many times. The genes are TRBV18 and TRBJ1-5, with D perhaps TRBD1 (6 bases). Germline V gene sequence: CDR1 KGHSH, CDR2 LQKENI. Trimming left V 1 base short and J 6 bases short, with 13 bases between. The CDR3 loop spans 15 amino acids. The CDR3 DNA is TGTGCCAGCTCACCACTTGCCAGGGGAGTTCAGCCCCAGCATTTT. Protein sequence: CASSPLARGVQPQHF.

This clonotype was counted at least ten times. The rearrangement links TRBV5-1 to TRBJ1-2, with 7 bases aligning to TRBD1. With V trimmed by 4 bases and J by 0 bases, 6 bases remained unmatched. CDR3 length: 15 amino acids. Germline CDR1 and CDR2: SGHRS and YFSETQ. The CDR3 loop reads CASSLGTVTNYGYTF. CDR3 bases: TGCGCCAGCAGCCTGGGGACAGTCACTAACTATGGCTACACCTTC.

This clonotype has at least ten counts. For the CDR3, the DNA is TGTGCCCTCAAATCAGAAACCTCTGGAAACACCATATATTTT. Its translation: CALKSETSGNTIYF. V and J are TRBV10-3 and TRBJ1-3; D remains ambiguous. The germline V gene encodes CDR1 ENHRY and CDR2 SYGVKD. V shed 11 bases and J shed 0 bases, with 14 bases lying between them. This CDR3 comprises 14 residues.